This T cell receptor (beta chain) was retrieved from a study of OX40 agonist ivuxolimab in advanced cancers. In the study overall: Hepatocellular carcinoma, melanoma, renal cell or head and neck cancer was diagnosed in the dose-escalation patients.

Repertoires were generated with immunoSEQ multiplex PCR, while TCRdb's copy carries only in-frame clones and drops some. Altogether about 110,000 clones are present, about nine tenths being singletons, with the ten largest covering approximately 0.5%. V lost 2 bases, J lost 5 bases, and 15 bases lay in between. CDR3 size: 15 residues. Germline lookup yields CDR1 LGHNA and CDR2 YSLEER. As to this clone: Its cognate antigen is unknown.

Findings and caveats of the study: Still undetermined is the antigen specificity of the expanded peripheral T cells.

The receptor comes from an adult with an advanced solid tumor such as melanoma, head and neck, liver or kidney cancer. The chain employs TRBV4-3 and TRBJ2-5, with D perhaps matching TRBD1 (9 bases). Sequenced here: CD4+ or CD8+ T cells sorted from blood, sampled in a trial of the OX40 agonist ivuxolimab. CDR3 sequence reads: CASSQTGGGGETQYF. Written as DNA, the CDR3 is TGCGCCAGCAGCCAAACAGGGGGCGGGGGGGAGACCCAGTACTTC.